This T cell receptor (beta chain) was sequenced during a study of T cell responses to AZD1222 COVID-19 vaccine. Turning to the study itself: Second-dose timings of about 4 or about 12 weeks were pooled. General study results and limits: The donor group comprised mostly white British people and more females; the analysis possibly underestimated clonal diversity. It was only a handful of AZD1222 recipients who were seropositive at baseline. As reported, nearly half of all spike-specific TCRs target variant regions that are unmutated.

Regarding this clone: Antigen specificity is unknown.

This table comes from immunoSEQ multiplex PCR, and its TCRdb copy is limited to in-frame clones, with some not included. The data show some 130,000 clones, with approximately 85% seen just once and 1.5% to 2% held by the top ten. CDR3 size: 15 residues. Trimming at V came to 4 bases and at J to 4 bases, leaving 9 bases not matched to a gene. CDR1 is SQVTM and CDR2 is ANQGSEA in the germline V gene. The receptor's source is an adult in good health. V and J are TRBV29-1 and TRBJ2-1; 8 nucleotides match TRBD1. This material consisted of peripheral blood, taken on day 0 of AZD1222 vaccination. The DNA of the CDR3 is TGCAGCGTTGTAGGGGCAGGGGGCCCTTACAATGAGCAGTTCTTC. It codes for CSVVGAGGPYNEQFF.